These 18 T cell receptor beta chains were sequenced from one sample in a study of blood T cell repertoires in COVID-19. The protocol was immunoSEQ multiplex PCR, while the TCRdb copy is restricted to in-frame clones and leaves out a portion. The repertoire has under 150,000 clones, 88% of them found once; the top ten carry about 2.3%. The sequenced sample was peripheral blood. These receptors were collected from a human donor in a cohort sampled during active COVID-19.

CDR3: CASSIVGTDPQNPYEQYF. The CDR3 bases are TGTGCCAGTAGTATAGTGGGGACAGATCCCCAGAACCCCTACGAGCAGTACTTC. The V call is TRBV19, the J call TRBJ2-7, with 7 bases identical to TRBD1. The CDR3 has 18 residues. Germline values: CDR1 LNHDA, CDR2 SQIVND (reference sequence). V dropped 1 base and J dropped 2; count of bases not matched to a gene: 14.

This chain connects TRBV6-6 to TRBJ2-5, with 10 bases fitting TRBD1. Germline V gene sequence: CDR1 MNHNY, CDR2 SVGAGI (reference sequence). This CDR3 spans 15 amino acids. V was pared by 5 bases and J by 5 bases, with 8 bases of the junction left unmatched. The CDR3 here is CASSDPTGGLETQYF. CDR3 in DNA: TGTGCCAGCAGTGATCCGACAGGGGGCTTGGAGACCCAGTACTTC.

The chain couples TRBV5-1 to TRBJ1-6, with 10 bases fitting TRBD1. Germline-derived CDR1 and CDR2 are SGHRS and YFSETQ. The ends lost 4 bases at V and 1 base at J; junction bases unmatched: 20. This CDR3 comprises 22 residues. The CDR3 bases are TGCGCCAGCAGCAGGAGCCCGATACCGGGACAGGGGTTCGATTCCTATAATTCACCCCTCCACTTT. As protein: CASSRSPIPGQGFDSYNSPLHF.

The V gene is TRBV4-1, the J gene TRBJ2-1; the match to TRBD1 covers 8 bases. Germline V gene data show CDR1 as MGHRA and CDR2 as YSYEKL. The trim removed 4 bases at V and 2 bases at J, leaving 4 bases unmatched. The CDR3 has 15 amino acids. The CDR3 loop is CASSPGQGPYNEQFF. CDR3 bases: TGCGCCAGCAGCCCTGGACAGGGCCCCTACAATGAGCAGTTCTTC.

The rearrangement joins TRBV6-2 or TRBV6-3 to TRBJ1-5; TRBD1 aligns across 11 bases. V shed 4 bases and J 6 bases; nucleotides not matched to a gene: 5. CDR3 size: 15 residues. CDR1 and CDR2 (germline): MNHEY, SVGEGT. The CDR3 sequence is CASSFGQGASQPQHF. The CDR3 bases are TGTGCCAGCAGTTTTGGACAGGGGGCCAGTCAGCCCCAGCATTTT.

The rearrangement links TRBV27 to TRBJ2-4; 7 positions agree with TRBD1. J was trimmed by 1 base and V by 4 bases; bases with no gene match: 7. The length of the CDR3 is 16 residues. Germline CDR1 reads MNHEY; CDR2 reads SMNVEV (reference sequence). In DNA, the CDR3 is TGTGCCAGCAGTTCCGACAGGGTTCTTGCCAAAAACATTCAGTACTTC. Encoded protein: CASSSDRVLAKNIQYF.

J is TRBJ2-5 and V is TRBV19; 8 positions match TRBD2. J gave up 4 bases and V 7 bases, and 14 bases lay outside the gene matches. Germline CDR1 LNHDA, CDR2 SQIVND (reference sequence). The CDR3 consists of 16 residues. The CDR3 spells CASNAFAGGTGETQYF. In DNA form, the CDR3 reads TGTGCCAGTAACGCCTTCGCGGGGGGAACGGGAGAGACCCAGTACTTC.

This chain uses TRBV21-1 with TRBJ2-1; the D segment call TRBD1 is taken from the table without a DNA check. TRBV21-1 has pseudogene status. The CDR3 loop spans 21 amino acids. The CDR3, as DNA: TGTGCCAGCAGCAACCCGCGGTGGGACAGGTGGCCTATTCGATTCTACAATGAGCAGTTCTTC. It encodes CASSNPRWDRWPIRFYNEQFF.

The chain joins TRBV9 to TRBJ2-3; 10 bases match TRBD2. The CDR3 is 18 amino acids. Germline CDR1 is SGDLS and CDR2 is YYNGEE. V dropped 0 bases and J dropped 5; count of bases not matched to a gene: 12. The CDR3 loop reads CASSVGAASGGWLDTQYF. CDR3 in DNA: TGTGCCAGCAGCGTAGGGGCCGCTAGCGGGGGTTGGTTAGATACGCAGTATTTT.

This clone showed up just once. The V gene is TRBV14, the J gene TRBJ1-1; a weak D match, TRBD1 (6 bases). CDR1 and CDR2 (germline): SGHDN, FVKESK. The CDR3 length is 15 residues. The V gene lost 5 bases and the J gene lost 4 bases, with 17 bases spanning the gap. The CDR3: CASSRAGALGTEAFF. The CDR3 DNA reads as TGTGCCAGCAGCAGAGCGGGGGCGTTGGGCACTGAAGCTTTCTTT.

The V call is TRBV18, the J call TRBJ1-3; 7 bases are shared with TRBD1. Looked up from germline, CDR1 is KGHSH and CDR2 is LQKENI. The J segment lost 0 bases and the V segment lost 3 bases, leaving 2 bases of the junction unmatched. The CDR3 contains 15 residues. This CDR3 is CASSPGTASGNTIYF. In DNA form, the CDR3 reads TGTGCCAGCTCACCCGGGACAGCCTCTGGAAACACCATATATTTT.

V is TRBV4-2 and J is TRBJ1-3; D call uncertain. This CDR3 has 16 amino acids. Germline-derived CDR1 and CDR2 are LGHNA and YNFKEQ. Trimming took 1 base from V and 0 from J, leaving 10 bases between them. The CDR3 is CASSQASGNSGNTIYF. DNA for the CDR3: TGTGCCAGCAGCCAAGCGTCGGGTAACTCTGGAAACACCATATATTTT.

The chain employs TRBV11-1 and TRBJ2-7; 7 positions match TRBD1. V was pared by 0 bases and J by 3 bases, with 8 bases of the junction left unmatched. This CDR3 has 16 residues. The germline gives CDR1 SGHAT, CDR2 FQDESV (reference sequence). In DNA form, the CDR3 reads TGTGCCAGCAGCTTAGCAGAAAAGGGACAGCGCTACGAGCAGTACTTC. Translated, it gives CASSLAEKGQRYEQYF.

V usage is TRBV10-3 and J usage is TRBJ1-2; TRBD1 is a possible D gene (6 bases). The CDR3 extends over 12 amino acids. Germline lookup yields CDR1 ENHRY and CDR2 SYGVKD. V was trimmed by 9 bases and J by 6 bases, leaving 14 bases between them. This CDR3 reads CAIGQSLHGYTF. In nucleotides, the CDR3 is TGTGCCATAGGACAGTCTCTACATGGCTACACCTTC.

In this sample, this clone turned up a few times. The J gene is TRBJ1-1, the V gene TRBV7-2, with 10 bases aligning to TRBD1. This CDR3 contains 15 residues. The trim removed 1 base at V and 8 bases at J, leaving 7 bases unmatched. The germline gives CDR1 SGHTA, CDR2 FQGNSA. CDR3 amino acids: CASSLVVGQGREAFF. CDR3 DNA sequence: TGTGCCAGCAGCTTAGTCGTGGGACAGGGGAGAGAAGCTTTCTTT.

The chain uses TRBV9 and TRBJ1-3; D ambiguous. V was shortened by 2 bases and J by 0 bases, with 6 bases between the two germline ends. The CDR3 has 14 residues. Germline V CDR1 and CDR2: SGDLS, YYNGEE. The CDR3 DNA sequence: TGTGCCAGCAGCGTCTCGTCCTCTGGAAACACCATATATTTT. Amino acid sequence: CASSVSSSGNTIYF.

This chain links TRBV4-2 with TRBJ2-4; D unclear. Germline CDR1 LGHNA, CDR2 YNFKEQ. The CDR3 has 19 residues. V was cut by 0 bases and J by 1 base, with 19 bases left in between. In DNA form, the CDR3 reads TGTGCCAGCAGCCAAGAAATTCGGCCCCTAGTCTCGGCCAAAAACATTCAGTACTTC. Translated: CASSQEIRPLVSAKNIQYF.

The chain has TRBV19 and TRBJ2-1; a possible D gene is TRBD2 (6 bases). This CDR3 has 15 residues. Trimming stripped 6 bases from V and 7 bases from J, with 19 bases between. In germline, CDR1 is LNHDA, CDR2 SQIVND (reference sequence). The CDR3 DNA sequence: TGTGCCAGTAGATCTCGGGGGAGAAGGAGAAATGAGCAGTTCTTC. Translation: CASRSRGRRRNEQFF.